A single sample gave rise to the 30 T cell receptor beta chains below, sequenced in a study of PD-L1 blockade in urothelial cancer. The method was immunoSEQ multiplex PCR; TCRdb's version includes in-frame clones alone and lacks a portion of them. The table includes fewer than 65,000 clones, around 85% detected once. This sample's time point: pretreatment peripheral blood. Source: PBMCs, taken around atezolizumab (anti-PD-L1) treatment. Source of these receptors: a woman aged 60-75 years with urothelial cancer.

The J gene is TRBJ2-4, the V gene TRBV28; D remains unclear. Germline V gene data show CDR1 as MDHEN and CDR2 as SYDVKM. V lost 5 bases and J 0 bases, leaving 8 bases between the germline ends. The CDR3 contains 14 residues. CDR3: CASSDTVAKNIQYF. The CDR3 DNA follows: TGTGCCAGCAGTGACACTGTAGCCAAAAACATTCAGTACTTC.

The gene calls are TRBV27 and TRBJ1-2; the D is unclear. The V end was cut by 4 bases, the J end by 5 bases, with 11 bases between. CDR3 length: 13 amino acids. Germline V gene sequence: CDR1 MNHEY, CDR2 SMNVEV (reference sequence). The CDR3 bases are TGTGCCAGCAGTTCGCCCCCCGGGTATGGCTACACCTTC. The encoded protein is CASSSPPGYGYTF.

A single count supports this clone. This chain links TRBV28 with TRBJ1-1; unclear D gene. Germline lookup yields CDR1 MDHEN and CDR2 SYDVKM. V was clipped by 0 bases and J by 4 bases, with 6 bases between them. The CDR3 has 13 amino acids. In nucleotides, the CDR3 is TGTGCCAGCAGTTTATGGACTTCCACTGAAGCTTTCTTT. Translation: CASSLWTSTEAFF.

This chain links TRBV7-6 with TRBJ2-3; weak D call: TRBD2 (6 bases). The CDR3 totals 17 residues. Germline CDR1 is SGHVS and CDR2 is FNYEAQ. V gave up 5 bases and J gave up 0 bases, with 18 bases separating them. CDR3 region: CASSEAGGITSTDTQYF. The CDR3 nucleotides read TGTGCCAGCAGCGAGGCGGGCGGGATTACTAGCACAGATACGCAGTATTTT.

As regards this clone: One junction end disagrees with the germline gene, perhaps due to a read error. As DNA, the CDR3 is TGTGCCAGCAGCTTAGGCACCGGGACTTCCCGCTTC. The encoded protein is CASSLGTGTSRF. This chain connects TRBV11-2 to TRBJ2-7; possibly TRBD2 for D (6 bases). Germline V gene lookup returns CDR1 SGHAT and CDR2 FQNNGV. The CDR3 has 12 amino acids.

The V gene is TRBV11-2, the J gene TRBJ2-5; 7 bases fit TRBD2. Germline values: CDR1 SGHAT, CDR2 FQNNGV. The trim removed 7 bases at V and 0 bases at J, leaving 2 bases unmatched. The CDR3 is 13 amino acids. CDR3 protein: CASKGGNQETQYF. The CDR3 DNA sequence: TGTGCCAGCAAGGGAGGGAACCAAGAGACCCAGTACTTC.

This clone was seen more than once but under ten times. This sequence joins TRBV19 and TRBJ2-5; possibly TRBD2 for D (6 bases). CDR1 is LNHDA, CDR2 SQIVND, per germline (reference sequence). The V end lost 3 bases, the J end lost 4 bases, and 9 bases lay between the germline ends. The CDR3 has 13 residues. CDR3 loop: CASSIGSGETQYF. The DNA of the CDR3 is TGTGCCAGTAGTATCGGGAGCGGAGAGACCCAGTACTTC.

This clone was counted at least ten times. The chain has TRBV7-9 and TRBJ2-7; no clear D gene. Germline V gene data show CDR1 as SEHNR and CDR2 as FQNEAQ (reference sequence). The CDR3 loop spans 12 amino acids. Trimming took off 5 bases at V and 2 bases at J, with 7 bases between the two ends. CDR3 in DNA: TGTGCCAGCAGCCCCAGGCCCTACGAGCAGTACTTC. This translates into CASSPRPYEQYF.

This chain connects TRBV10-1 to TRBJ1-2; possible D gene TRBD1, 5 bases. CDR3 length equals 18 residues. Germline CDR1 reads WNHNN; CDR2 reads SYGVQD (reference sequence). Trimming removed 0 bases from V and 4 bases from J, with 21 bases in between. CDR3 sequence: CASSESPIGAPPFYGYTF. CDR3 DNA: TGCGCCAGCAGTGAGTCTCCTATAGGGGCCCCTCCTTTCTATGGCTACACCTTC.

The chain links TRBV6-5 to TRBJ1-2; possible D gene TRBD1, 5 bases. The germline V and J ends were trimmed by 5 bases and 2 bases, with 15 bases remaining between them. Germline V CDR1 and CDR2: MNHEY, SVGAGI. The CDR3 runs 15 residues. CDR3 DNA: TGTGCCAGCAGTCCCTTTCCGGGGGGGAACTATGGCTACACCTTC. It encodes CASSPFPGGNYGYTF.

The chain links TRBV7-9 to TRBJ1-1; 7 bases agree with TRBD1. The CDR3 runs 14 residues. CDR1 is SEHNR, CDR2 FQNEAQ, per germline (reference sequence). J lost 2 bases, V lost 7 bases, and 7 bases had no gene match. CDR3 sequence reads: CASKGAEGNTEAFF. The CDR3, as DNA: TGTGCCAGCAAGGGGGCGGAAGGTAACACTGAAGCTTTCTTT.

The V and J genes are TRBV5-4 and TRBJ2-1; TRBD2 matches at 11 bases. J lost 2 bases, V lost 0 bases, and 4 bases had no gene match. Germline V lookup: CDR1 SGHNT, CDR2 YYREEE (reference sequence). The CDR3 spans 17 residues. CDR3 sequence reads: CASSLASGRLAYNEQFF. The CDR3 DNA reads TGTGCCAGCAGCTTGGCTAGCGGGAGGTTGGCCTACAATGAGCAGTTCTTC.

The chain links TRBV6-1 to TRBJ2-1, with 10 bases fitting TRBD2. The germline gives CDR1 MNHNS, CDR2 SASEGT. V lost 4 bases, J lost 8 bases, and 17 bases stayed unmatched. CDR3 length equals 18 residues. In DNA form, the CDR3 reads TGTGCCAGCAGTGTTCACGTCCCGGGACTAGCGATGAGGGATGAGCAGTTCTTC. Translating gives CASSVHVPGLAMRDEQFF.

The chain uses TRBV18 and TRBJ2-7; D may be TRBD2 (5 bases). This CDR3 has 15 residues. Deletions cut 2 bases from V and 5 bases from J, with 16 bases between. The germline V gene has CDR1 KGHSH and CDR2 LQKENI. CDR3 sequence reads: CASSPIRGSNNEQYF. The CDR3 coding sequence is TGTGCCAGCTCACCAATACGAGGGAGTAATAACGAGCAGTACTTC.

CDR3 sequence reads: CASSFEVFGELFF. The CDR3 DNA reads TGTGCCAGCAGCTTCGAGGTGTTCGGGGAGCTGTTTTTT. The chain links TRBV5-6 to TRBJ2-2; D not resolved. Germline CDR1 reads SGHDT; CDR2 reads YYEEEE. The V and J ends lost 2 bases and 7 bases respectively, with 9 bases between them. CDR3 length: 13 amino acids.

The chain employs TRBV28 and TRBJ2-2, with 12 bases fitting TRBD2. The CDR3 contains 20 residues. Germline CDR1 MDHEN, CDR2 SYDVKM. After removal of 1 base from V and 2 bases from J, the junction contained 11 bases not matched to a gene. The chain's CDR3 is CASSLFPLLLAGGNTGELFF. DNA for the CDR3: TGTGCCAGCAGTTTATTCCCCCTACTACTAGCGGGGGGTAACACCGGGGAGCTGTTTTTT.

The rearrangement links TRBV9 to TRBJ2-1, with TRBD2 matching 11 bases. The CDR3 runs 17 residues. V lost 3 bases and J lost 4; bases outside the gene matches: 9. Germline lookup yields CDR1 SGDLS and CDR2 YYNGEE. CDR3 loop: CASSDQSSGRNYNEQFF. The CDR3 DNA sequence: TGTGCCAGCAGCGACCAATCTAGCGGGAGGAATTACAATGAGCAGTTCTTC.

J is TRBJ1-5 and V is TRBV19, with D hard to call. CDR3 length: 11 residues. CDR1 and CDR2 (germline): LNHDA, SQIVND (reference sequence). Trimming stripped 1 base from V and 9 bases from J, with 4 bases between. The CDR3 spells CASSIAGPQHF. The CDR3 DNA reads as TGTGCCAGTAGTATAGCCGGGCCCCAGCATTTT.

The chain uses TRBV4-1 and TRBJ1-2; a weak D match, TRBD1 (5 bases). This CDR3 spans 16 amino acids. The germline gives CDR1 MGHRA, CDR2 YSYEKL. Trimming took 0 bases from V and 8 from J, leaving 19 bases between them. CDR3 bases: TGCGCCAGCAGCCAAGAGTGGAGACAGCGTGCCCGGGGCTACACCTTC. Translating it yields CASSQEWRQRARGYTF.

This chain uses TRBV18 with TRBJ2-2; D unclear. Trimming removed 4 bases at V and 7 bases at J, with 13 bases between. The germline CDR1 and CDR2 sequences are KGHSH and LQKENI. The CDR3 is 14 amino acids. The CDR3 sequence is CASSRPRVFGELFF. CDR3 sequence (DNA): TGTGCCAGCTCACGCCCCCGGGTTTTCGGGGAGCTGTTTTTT.

DNA of the CDR3: TGTGCCAGCAGCGCAGGCCTAGCGGGGGGCAGAGATACGCAGTATTTT. It encodes CASSAGLAGGRDTQYF. The chain links TRBV9 to TRBJ2-3; 11 nucleotides match TRBD2. The junction had 8 bases not matched to a gene; V was cut back by 3 bases and J by 5 bases. Per germline, CDR1 SGDLS and CDR2 YYNGEE. The CDR3 covers 16 residues.

The V gene is TRBV28, the J gene TRBJ2-7, with a possible D match to TRBD1 (5 bases). Germline V gene sequence: CDR1 MDHEN, CDR2 SYDVKM. Trimming took 4 bases from V and 0 from J, leaving 13 bases between them. The CDR3 has 15 residues. The CDR3 bases are TGTGCCAGCAGTTCGAACGGACACTTCTCCTACGAGCAGTACTTC. Translating it yields CASSSNGHFSYEQYF. The whole variable domain, filled in from reference TRBV28 and TRBJ2-7, reads DVKVTQSSRYLVKRTGEKVFLECVQDMDHENMFWYRQDPGLGLRLIYFSYDVKMKEKGDIPEGYSVSREKKERFSLILESASTNQTSMYLCASSSNGHFSYEQYFGPGTRLTVT.

The rearrangement links TRBV28 to TRBJ1-2; D remains unclear. Germline-derived CDR1 and CDR2 are MDHEN and SYDVKM. There are 13 residues in the CDR3. V dropped 4 bases and J dropped 4 bases, with 10 bases sitting between them. The CDR3 is CASSSGYPYGYTF. The CDR3 DNA is TGTGCCAGCAGTTCGGGATATCCCTATGGCTACACCTTC.

This clone was observed once. This chain joins TRBV9 and TRBJ2-3; TRBD2 might be the D (5 bases). The CDR3 consists of 14 residues. Germline CDR1 reads SGDLS; CDR2 reads YYNGEE. Trimming stripped 0 bases from V and 6 bases from J, with 11 bases between. This CDR3 is CASSVGPPGDTQYF. In nucleotides, the CDR3 is TGTGCCAGCAGCGTAGGCCCCCCGGGGGATACGCAGTATTTT.

The chain carries TRBV7-9 and TRBJ1-2; D is unresolved. The CDR3 is 14 amino acids. Germline-derived CDR1 and CDR2 are SEHNR and FQNEAQ (reference sequence). V lost 4 bases to trimming and J lost 4 bases, with 13 bases between them. This CDR3 is CASSSSGETYGYTF. The CDR3 coding sequence is TGTGCCAGCAGCTCATCCGGGGAGACCTATGGCTACACCTTC.

The chain carries TRBV18 and TRBJ1-2, with D unclear. The V and J ends lost 5 bases and 0 bases respectively, with 13 bases between them. The CDR3 loop spans 15 amino acids. CDR1 is KGHSH, CDR2 LQKENI, per germline. The CDR3 reads CASSVRKEANYGYTF. CDR3 in DNA: TGTGCCAGCTCAGTGCGAAAAGAGGCTAACTATGGCTACACCTTC.

This clone was found once. The V call is TRBV9, the J call TRBJ1-1; TRBD1 is a possible D gene (6 bases). The CDR3 covers 14 residues. V was clipped by 2 bases and J by 4 bases, with 12 bases between them. CDR1 and CDR2 (germline): SGDLS, YYNGEE. CDR3 DNA: TGTGCCAGCAGCGTCCAGGACAGCCTCACTGAAGCTTTCTTT. Translated, it gives CASSVQDSLTEAFF.

The chain links TRBV11-2 to TRBJ2-3, with 8 bases lining up with TRBD2. V lost 5 bases to trimming and J lost 4 bases; unmatched junction nucleotides: 5. The CDR3 sequence is 14 residues long. Germline assignment: CDR1 SGHAT and CDR2 FQNNGV. The CDR3 sequence: CASSPGGGPDTQYF. The CDR3 DNA reads TGTGCCAGCAGCCCCGGGGGGGGCCCAGATACGCAGTATTTT.

The chain joins TRBV6-5 to TRBJ1-1; D uncertain. Germline CDR1 and CDR2: MNHEY and SVGAGI. The CDR3 extends over 13 amino acids. V gave up 1 base and J gave up 2 bases, with 5 bases separating them. The CDR3 protein is CASSYYINTEAFF. DNA of the CDR3: TGTGCCAGCAGTTACTATATTAACACTGAAGCTTTCTTT.

This chain links TRBV6-5 with TRBJ2-7; 7 nucleotides match TRBD2. J gave up 7 bases and V 11 bases, and 5 bases lay outside the gene matches. Germline lookup yields CDR1 MNHEY and CDR2 SVGAGI. The CDR3 extends over 10 amino acids. The CDR3 spells CAAGEGEQYF. The CDR3 region has the DNA TGTGCCGCGGGGGAGGGGGAGCAGTACTTC.